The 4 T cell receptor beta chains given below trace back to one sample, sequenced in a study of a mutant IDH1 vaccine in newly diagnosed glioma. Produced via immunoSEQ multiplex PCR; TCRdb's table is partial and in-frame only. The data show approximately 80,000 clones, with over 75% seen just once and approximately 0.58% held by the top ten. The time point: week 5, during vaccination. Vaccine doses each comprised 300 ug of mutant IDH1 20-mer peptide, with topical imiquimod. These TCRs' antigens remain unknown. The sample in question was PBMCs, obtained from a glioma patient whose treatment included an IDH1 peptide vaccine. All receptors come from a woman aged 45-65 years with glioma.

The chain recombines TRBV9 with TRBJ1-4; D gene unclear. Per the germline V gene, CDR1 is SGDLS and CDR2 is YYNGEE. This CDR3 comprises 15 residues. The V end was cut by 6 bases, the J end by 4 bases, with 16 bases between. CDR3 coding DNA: TGTGCCAGCACAACATCAGGAGCCATTAATGAAAAACTGTTTTTT. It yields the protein CASTTSGAINEKLFF. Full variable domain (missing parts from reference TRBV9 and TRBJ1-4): DSGVTQTPKHLITATGQRVTLRCSPRSGDLSVYWYQQSLDQGLQFLIQYYNGEERAKGNILERFSAQQFPDLHSELNLSSLELGDSALYFCASTTSGAINEKLFFGSGTQLSVL.

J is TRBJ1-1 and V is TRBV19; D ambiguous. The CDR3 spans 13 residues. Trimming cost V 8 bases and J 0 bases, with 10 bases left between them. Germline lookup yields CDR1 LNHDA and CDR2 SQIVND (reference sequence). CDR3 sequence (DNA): TGTGCCAGTGAGGAAAAAATGAACACTGAAGCTTTCTTT. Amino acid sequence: CASEEKMNTEAFF.

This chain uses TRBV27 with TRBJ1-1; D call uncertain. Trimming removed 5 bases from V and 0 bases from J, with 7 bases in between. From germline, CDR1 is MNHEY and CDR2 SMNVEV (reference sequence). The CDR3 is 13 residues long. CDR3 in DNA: TGTGCCAGCAGTGACGGGTTGAACACTGAAGCTTTCTTT. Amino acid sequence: CASSDGLNTEAFF.

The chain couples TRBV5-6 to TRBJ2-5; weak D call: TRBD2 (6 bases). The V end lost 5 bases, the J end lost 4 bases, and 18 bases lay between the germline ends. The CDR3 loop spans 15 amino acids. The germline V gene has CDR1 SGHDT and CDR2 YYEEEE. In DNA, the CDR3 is TGTGCCAGCAGTGTGAGGACCCTCGGGGGAGAGACCCAGTACTTC. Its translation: CASSVRTLGGETQYF.